What follows describes a single T cell receptor (beta chain). The sample originates from a study of blood T cell repertoires in COVID-19. Looking at the study overall: Whether acute or convalescent, the COVID-19 samples came from the United States, Italy and Spain. The cDNA or gDNA used as material had been derived from T cells, B-cell-depleted T cells, or PBMCs.

The germline CDR1 and CDR2 sequences are SNHLY and FYNNEI. Germline trimming cut 6 bases from V and 7 bases from J; bases unmatched to any gene: 9. The CDR3 consists of 14 residues. Study processing details: Amplifying reference gene primers gave estimates of nucleated cell counts. Here immunoSEQ multiplex PCR was the method, and the copy in TCRdb shows in-frame clones only, minus some. V and J calls and clone size follow that table, whereas D and trimming were derived from the DNA. The sample comprises roughly 61,000 clones, about nine tenths of which are singletons, and approximately 2.5% rests with the top ten.

This receptor was taken from a man in his 60s with acute or convalescent COVID-19. The chain employs TRBV2 and TRBJ2-1; 7 nucleotides agree with TRBD1. The sample comprised peripheral blood. The CDR3 here is CASRTSGGRNEQFF. CDR3 in DNA: TGTGCCAGCAGGACATCAGGGGGTCGTAATGAGCAGTTCTTC.